This T cell receptor (beta chain) is drawn from a study of Graves' ophthalmopathy and Graves' hyperthyroidism. CDR3 regions of TCR beta were amplified from RNA transcripts. Following a first-round RT-PCR that used HTBI primers, a second-round multiplex PCR was carried out. One entry per CDR3 protein, called by TCRdb with MiXCR from the multiplex PCR reads. Here the sample spans more than 1,000,000 distinct CDR3 sequences, about two fifths being singletons. Trimming took 8 bases from V and 2 from J, leaving 12 bases between them. The germline V gene has CDR1 SQVTM and CDR2 ANQGSEA. This CDR3 contains 12 residues.

The V gene is TRBV29-1, the J gene TRBJ1-1; no reliable D call. This TCR derives from an adult man with Graves' hyperthyroidism. The sequenced material came from peripheral blood or thyroid tissue (not recorded which). The CDR3, as DNA: TGCAGCTTTGCCCGAGTCAACACTGAAGCTTTCTTT. It codes for CSFARVNTEAFF. Drawing the rest from reference TRBV29-1 and TRBJ1-1, the complete variable domain is SAVISQKPSRDICQRGTSLTIQCQVDSQVTMMFWYRQQPGQSLTLIATANQGSEATYESGFVIDKFPISRPNLTFSTLTVSNMSPEDSSIYLCSFARVNTEAFFGQGTRLTVV.